These T cell receptor beta chains were read from a single sample in a study of patients and donors after allogeneic stem cell transplantation. TCRdb called the RT-PCR reads again in MiXCR, with one record for every CDR3 protein. The data contain about a million distinct CDR3 sequences, approximately 18% of them singletons. Sequences were obtained from blood, either unsorted or a sorted T cell fraction (not recorded which). The origin of the receptors is a human donor who was either an allogeneic HSCT recipient or a stem cell or donor lymphocyte infusion donor (not recorded which). It is not recorded whose cells these are; they may come from a transplant donor. Each CDR3 is given with its conserved first and last residue. Each record gives: J gene, V gene, CDR3 length, CDR3 protein.

TRBJ2-1,TRBV20-1,12,CSAEDLYNEQFF
TRBJ2-3,TRBV9,16,CASSVTGAAFTDTQYF
TRBJ2-1,TRBV7-9,16,CASSRTGTSGINEQFF
TRBJ1-5,TRBV9,15,CASSVGTGVGQPQHF
TRBJ2-3,TRBV7-9,12,CASGPGRDTQYF
TRBJ2-4,TRBV11-2,19,CASSLEGLAGAKAKNIQYF
TRBJ2-3,TRBV12-3/TRBV12-4,14,CASSLDGFLATQYF
TRBJ1-2,TRBV2,15,CASSEYPSITNGYTF
TRBJ2-3,TRBV20-1,15,CSARGVASLTDTQYF
TRBJ2-7,TRBV6-2/TRBV6-3,15,CASTSPAGAWRKQYF
TRBJ1-1,TRBV12-3/TRBV12-4,14,CASTKSLQNTEAFF
TRBJ2-3,TRBV20-1,14,CSAIDRASTDTQYF
TRBJ2-5,TRBV7-2,16,CASSSGTRSQRETQYF
TRBJ2-5,TRBV10-3,14,CAISDPGVLETQYF
TRBJ1-1,TRBV7-9,15,CASSSDFIKNTEAFF
TRBJ2-1,TRBV20-1,14,CSATVAGAKNEQFF
TRBJ1-2,TRBV7-9,14,CATPPDTSNYGYTF
TRBJ2-7,TRBV12-3/TRBV12-4,14,CASSLATGVGEQYF
TRBJ1-2,TRBV7-9,17,CASSFMTTSSINYGYTF
TRBJ1-4,TRBV7-2,14,CASTPSGRGEKLFF
TRBJ2-5,TRBV29-1,13,CSVQRGRQETQYF
TRBJ2-3,TRBV27,15,CASSFWRGPADTQYF
TRBJ2-7,TRBV12-3/TRBV12-4,15,CASSLRRGGTYEQYF
TRBJ2-7,TRBV19,12,CATEDRLYEQYF
TRBJ2-2,TRBV4-2,15,CASSQDQAGTGELFF
TRBJ2-2,TRBV4-3,17,CASSQTSGGADTGELFF
TRBJ2-5,TRBV20-1,13,CSADTGTDKTQYF
TRBJ1-2,TRBV12-3/TRBV12-4,16,CASSLGGSIPSYGYTF
TRBJ1-2,TRBV25-1,12,CASSGFRGGYTF
TRBJ1-5,TRBV9,16,CASSVGAGTSNQPQHF
TRBJ1-2,TRBV12-3/TRBV12-4,14,CASSLGGRLYGYTF
TRBJ2-3,TRBV7-8,16,CASSTGTSGGRDTQYF
TRBJ2-3,TRBV9,13,CASGGRDTDTQYF
TRBJ2-5,TRBV5-4,13,CASSFSVQETQYF
TRBJ2-3,TRBV2,15,CASSPMGISTDTQYF
TRBJ1-1,TRBV5-1,14,CASSSGPSSTEAFF
TRBJ2-4,TRBV7-6,14,CASSLAKQGYIQYF
TRBJ1-2,TRBV9,14,CASSVGKVSSGYTF
TRBJ1-1,TRBV12-3/TRBV12-4,14,CASSLKGMGTEAFF
TRBJ2-3,TRBV5-1,19,CASSLKASGGFESTDTQYF
TRBJ1-2,TRBV5-6,14,CASSFPGTINGYTF
TRBJ2-1,TRBV29-1,13,CSGEGGTGNEQFF
TRBJ2-1,TRBV6-1,16,CASSPRTSGVYNEQFF
TRBJ2-2,TRBV27,15,CASSLRDRSTGELFF
TRBJ2-1,TRBV24-1,13,CATAGEKYNEQFF
TRBJ1-2,TRBV25-1,13,CASTRGVDDGYTF
TRBJ1-6,TRBV20-1,13,CSASTNHNSPLHF
TRBJ1-1,TRBV3-1,14,CASSPQVGYTEAFF
TRBJ2-2,TRBV5-1,20,CASSLGGSTSGSPNTGELFF
TRBJ2-3,TRBV14,15,CASSQGLRGTDTQYF
TRBJ1-6,TRBV20-1,12,CSATETGPPLHF
TRBJ1-2,TRBV5-1,13,CASSLDSNYGYTF
TRBJ1-1,TRBV20-1,15,CSARGPGSMNTEAFF
TRBJ1-5,TRBV4-2,15,CASSQEFSGNQPQHF